This TCR beta chain was sequenced in a study of cytotoxic CD8 clonotypes in ibrutinib-treated CLL. Study context: Around 25 partial and 2 complete responses; at median roughly 67 months, around 14 remitted, about twelve progressed.

Points from the study as a whole: Under therapy, public clonotypes either contracted or stayed stable, and they were uncommon.

The V end was cut by 0 bases, the J end by 0 bases, with 7 bases between. Germline V gene data show CDR1 as SGHDT and CDR2 as YYEEEE. The CDR3 totals 15 residues. As to this clone: Its antigen is not identified.

Only in-frame clones appear in the TCRdb table, and some are missing; sequencing was by immunoSEQ multiplex PCR. Of 250,000 to 350,000 clones in the sample, approximately 79% were seen once. Frozen PBMC stocks contributed around 2 micrograms of genomic DNA to the TCR beta libraries. Sequenced material: PBMCs, taken at disease progression, from a patient treated with ibrutinib. The receptor's source is a human donor with chronic lymphocytic leukemia. The V gene is TRBV5-6, the J gene TRBJ1-5; D not certain. The chain's CDR3 is CASSLDGSSNQPQHF. DNA for the CDR3: TGTGCCAGCAGCTTGGACGGGTCTAGCAATCAGCCCCAGCATTTT.